This passage covers 24 T cell receptor beta chains from one sample sequenced in a study of T-cell memory formation after mild COVID-19. TCRdb passed the 5' RACE reads through MiXCR, listing each CDR3 protein once. The table records about 27,000 distinct CDR3 sequences, around 6.8% of them present only once. Sequencing was carried out using PBMCs or a T cell subset sorted from them (not recorded which). The origin of the receptors is an adult woman who had mild COVID-19 (a few samples of this study predate the infection). Cell type and time point are not known.

The chain uses TRBV5-4 and TRBJ1-1, with 7 nucleotides matching TRBD1. The CDR3 length is 14 residues. Germline CDR1 reads SGHNT; CDR2 reads YYREEE (reference sequence). V lost 4 bases to trimming and J lost 4 bases; unmatched junction nucleotides: 7. CDR3 sequence: CASSARAGGTEAFF. CDR3 in DNA: TGTGCCAGCAGCGCCCGGGCAGGGGGCACTGAAGCTTTCTTT.

This clonotype came up many times. V and J are TRBV25-1 and TRBJ2-1; D not resolved. The V and J ends lost 5 bases and 8 bases respectively, with 7 bases between them. This CDR3 has 11 amino acids. Germline-derived CDR1 and CDR2 are MGHDK and SYGVNS. CDR3 residues: CASSLRDEQFF. Here the CDR3 DNA reads TGTGCCAGCAGTTTAAGGGATGAGCAGTTCTTC.

This clonotype has at least ten counts. The chain carries TRBV3-1 and TRBJ1-2; no clear D gene. The germline V gene has CDR1 LGHDT and CDR2 YNNKEL (reference sequence). V lost 1 base to trimming and J lost 1 base, with 4 bases between them. The CDR3 covers 13 residues. The CDR3 sequence: CASSQGLNYGYTF. As DNA, the CDR3 is TGTGCCAGCAGCCAAGGGCTTAACTATGGCTACACCTTC.

Many counts were recorded for this clonotype. The chain employs TRBV20-1 and TRBJ2-1, with TRBD2 identical over 13 bases. This CDR3 contains 17 residues. V lost 1 base and J lost 7; bases outside the gene matches: 10. Germline CDR1 reads DFQATT; CDR2 reads SNEGSKA (reference sequence). CDR3 sequence: CSARAYNGLAGVNEQFF. The CDR3 region has the DNA TGCAGTGCTAGAGCTTACAATGGACTAGCGGGGGTGAATGAGCAGTTCTTC.

This clonotype is labeled medium-sized. The chain joins TRBV6-2 or TRBV6-3 to TRBJ2-1, with 10 positions matching TRBD1. The junction had 9 bases not matched to a gene; V was cut back by 6 bases and J by 10 bases. Germline V gene data show CDR1 as MNHEY and CDR2 as SVGEGT. The CDR3 consists of 14 residues. This chain's CDR3 is CASSPPGQGREQFF. CDR3 nucleotides: TGTGCCAGCAGCCCGCCGGGACAGGGGAGGGAGCAGTTCTTC.

This clonotype was picked up many times. The chain joins TRBV2 to TRBJ2-3; possibly TRBD2 for D (6 bases). V dropped 6 bases and J dropped 6 bases, with 10 bases sitting between them. The CDR3 is 12 residues long. Looked up from germline, CDR1 is SNHLY and CDR2 is FYNNEI. CDR3 bases: TGTGCCAGCAGGGTACTAGCCGATACGCAGTATTTT. This codes for CASRVLADTQYF.

The sample holds many counts of this clonotype. One end of the junction fails to match germline, which may point to a read error. The rearrangement joins TRBV24-1 to TRBJ1-3; D is undetermined. Germline loops: CDR1 KGHDR, CDR2 SFDVKD. The CDR3 runs 14 residues. CDR3 protein: CATSIDGSANTIYF. The CDR3 nucleotides read TGTGCCACCAGTATCGACGGATCTGCAAACACCATATATTTT.

This clonotype was detected ten times or more. V is TRBV19 and J is TRBJ1-5; D uncertain. The germline V and J ends were trimmed by 0 bases and 6 bases, with 15 bases remaining between them. There are 16 residues in the CDR3. Germline CDR1 is LNHDA and CDR2 is SQIVND (reference sequence). The CDR3 loop is CASSIETTRVGQPQHF. Here the CDR3 DNA reads TGTGCCAGTAGTATAGAAACGACAAGGGTCGGTCAGCCCCAGCATTTT.

This clonotype was seen many times. This chain joins TRBV20-1 and TRBJ1-5, with D perhaps TRBD1 (5 bases). V lost 4 bases, J lost 7 bases, and 17 bases lay in between. CDR1 is DFQATT, CDR2 SNEGSKA, per germline (reference sequence). The length of the CDR3 is 14 residues. CDR3 sequence: CSAIRGPMRQPQHF. The CDR3 bases are TGCAGTGCTATTAGGGGCCCAATGCGGCAGCCCCAGCATTTT.

This clonotype was recorded many times. The V gene is TRBV6-2 or TRBV6-3, the J gene TRBJ2-3; tentative D call: TRBD2 (5 bases). Trimming took 1 base from V and 6 from J, leaving 17 bases between them. Germline values: CDR1 MNHEY, CDR2 SVGEGT. The CDR3 sequence is 16 residues long. CDR3 residues: CASSYFLAEGSDTQYF. DNA for the CDR3: TGTGCCAGCAGTTACTTTCTAGCTGAAGGGTCTGATACGCAGTATTTT.

This clonotype qualifies as medium-sized. The chain carries TRBV12-3 or TRBV12-4 and TRBJ2-3; tentatively, D is TRBD1 (5 bases). The CDR3 extends over 16 amino acids. Trimming took off 5 bases at V and 1 base at J, with 16 bases between the two ends. This chain's CDR3 is CASSNQKKGGTDTQYF. The CDR3 region has the DNA TGTGCCAGCAGTAACCAGAAGAAAGGGGGCACAGATACGCAGTATTTT.

In its sample, this clonotype was seen a few times. The V call is TRBV18, the J call TRBJ1-6, with D perhaps TRBD1 (6 bases). CDR1 and CDR2 from the germline V gene are KGHSH and LQKENI. V was clipped by 5 bases and J by 14 bases, with 28 bases between them. The CDR3 is made up of 17 amino acids. This CDR3 is CASSSSRRGIGWETLHF. As DNA, the CDR3 is TGTGCCAGCTCATCAAGTCGGAGGGGGATCGGATGGGAAACCCTCCACTTT. Full variable domain (remainder filled in from reference TRBV18 and TRBJ1-6): NAGVMQNPRHLVRRRGQEARLRCSPMKGHSHVYWYRQLPEEGLKFMVYLQKENIIDESGMPKERFSAEFPKEGPSILRIQQVVRGDSAAYFCASSSSRRGIGWETLHFGNGTRLTVT.

This clonotype was seen at least ten times. The chain combines TRBV6-6 with TRBJ1-2; D is possibly TRBD1 (5 bases). Germline assignment: CDR1 MNHNY and CDR2 SVGAGI (reference sequence). V gave up 8 bases and J gave up 2 bases, with 15 bases separating them. The CDR3 consists of 14 residues. The CDR3 spells CASQGEVVNYGYTF. The CDR3 DNA reads TGTGCCAGCCAGGGTGAAGTAGTGAACTATGGCTACACCTTC.

This clonotype came up many times. The chain combines TRBV9 with TRBJ2-2; D uncertain. With 0 bases removed from V and 6 bases from J, the gap between germline ends came to 9 bases. Germline V gives CDR1 SGDLS, CDR2 YYNGEE. This CDR3 region has 14 residues. The CDR3 DNA reads as TGTGCCAGCAGCGTAGAATGGGTGGCCGGGGAGCTGTTTTTT. This gives the protein CASSVEWVAGELFF.

This clonotype was detected many times. The chain recombines TRBV7-9 with TRBJ1-6, with 9 bases lining up with TRBD1. The CDR3 spans 15 residues. Germline V gene data show CDR1 as SEHNR and CDR2 as FQNEAQ (reference sequence). J was trimmed by 6 bases and V by 1 base; bases with no gene match: 1. The CDR3 loop is CASSLVGQGNSPLHF. DNA of the CDR3: TGTGCCAGCAGCTTAGTGGGACAGGGTAATTCACCCCTCCACTTT.

This clonotype has ten or more counts. This sequence joins TRBV5-1 and TRBJ2-3; no clear D gene. This CDR3 contains 11 residues. V lost 9 bases and J 2 bases, leaving 7 bases between the germline ends. Germline V gene lookup returns CDR1 SGHRS and CDR2 YFSETQ. The CDR3 nucleotides read TGCGCCACCAACCCCACAGATACGCAGTATTTT. It encodes CATNPTDTQYF.

This clonotype was counted ten times or more. The chain has TRBV20-1 and TRBJ2-5, with 13 bases matching TRBD2. V lost 1 base and J lost 4; bases outside the gene matches: 9. This CDR3 comprises 17 residues. CDR1 is DFQATT, CDR2 SNEGSKA, per germline (reference sequence). The CDR3 spells CSARGELAGGPGETQYF. The CDR3 bases are TGCAGTGCTAGAGGGGAACTAGCGGGAGGGCCCGGAGAGACCCAGTACTTC.

In its sample, this clonotype was seen many times. V and J are TRBV4-1 and TRBJ1-5, with a weak D call TRBD1 (5 bases). CDR1 and CDR2 (germline): MGHRA, YSYEKL. This CDR3 has 15 residues. The ends were cut back, 3 bases at V and 5 bases at J, with 14 bases in the middle. The CDR3 DNA reads as TGCGCCAGCAGCCAGGGACCCGGGGCCCATCAGCCCCAGCATTTT. Translated: CASSQGPGAHQPQHF.

In this sample, this clonotype is medium-sized (0.01 to 0.1%). This chain joins TRBV5-1 and TRBJ2-1; 7 bases map to TRBD1. Germline-derived CDR1 and CDR2 are SGHRS and YFSETQ. With 0 bases clipped from V and 8 bases from J, the junction kept 8 bases outside the gene matches. This CDR3 comprises 15 residues. DNA for the CDR3: TGCGCCAGCAGCTTGGAAGGGGGCGTTTGGGATGAGCAGTTCTTC. Translating gives CASSLEGGVWDEQFF. The full variable domain, in which reference TRBV5-1 and TRBJ2-1 provide the parts outside the CDR3, is KAGVTQTPRYLIKTRGQQVTLSCSPISGHRSVSWYQQTPGQGLQFLFEYFSETQRNKGNFPGRFSGRQFSNSRSEMNVSTLELGDSALYLCASSLEGGVWDEQFFGPGTRLTVL.

Many counts were recorded for this clonotype. The genes are TRBV3-1 and TRBJ2-1, with D maybe TRBD2 (6 bases). Trimming took off 0 bases at V and 4 bases at J, with 19 bases between the two ends. Germline CDR1 LGHDT, CDR2 YNNKEL (reference sequence). There are 18 residues in the CDR3. CDR3 sequence reads: CASSQERLSGERYNEQFF. CDR3 nucleotide sequence: TGTGCCAGCAGCCAAGAAAGGTTATCGGGGGAGAGGTACAATGAGCAGTTCTTC.

This clonotype has ten or more counts. The chain is built from TRBV12-3 or TRBV12-4 and TRBJ2-7; tentatively, D is TRBD2 (5 bases). This CDR3 spans 14 amino acids. V lost 6 bases and J lost 5, with 17 bases in between. The CDR3 loop is CASSPLSGSNEQYF. The CDR3 coding sequence is TGTGCCAGCAGCCCGCTTTCTGGGAGCAACGAGCAGTACTTC.

This clonotype has ten or more counts. The chain carries TRBV12-3 or TRBV12-4 and TRBJ1-3; D not resolved. V was clipped by 8 bases and J by 2 bases, with 13 bases between them. CDR3 length equals 14 residues. The CDR3 spells CASSPVRAGNTIYF. The CDR3 DNA is TGTGCCAGCTCACCAGTGAGGGCTGGAAACACCATATATTTT.

This clonotype was detected ten times or more. CDR3 nucleotide sequence: TGCAGTGCTAGAAAATCAGGTGCTGGAAACACCATATATTTT. Its protein is CSARKSGAGNTIYF. The chain links TRBV20-1 to TRBJ1-3; D is uncertain. The length of the CDR3 is 14 residues. Germline values: CDR1 DFQATT, CDR2 SNEGSKA (reference sequence). V gave up 2 bases and J gave up 2 bases, with 10 bases separating them.

This clonotype was detected ten times or more. The J gene is TRBJ2-1, the V gene TRBV11-3; D possibly corresponds to TRBD2 (5 bases). V was shortened by 2 bases and J by 5 bases, with 10 bases between the two germline ends. The CDR3 consists of 14 residues. CDR1 SGHNT and CDR2 YENEEA come from the germline V gene. The CDR3 protein is CASSLYERDNEQFF. In DNA, the CDR3 is TGTGCCAGCAGCTTATACGAGAGGGACAATGAGCAGTTCTTC.